This TCR beta chain was identified in a study of molecular identifiers for immune sequencing clone quantification. This clonotype was seen a handful of times. Per germline, CDR1 SGHKS and CDR2 YYEKEE (reference sequence). This CDR3 has 18 amino acids. V dropped 0 bases and J dropped 0 bases, with 15 bases sitting between them. Previously described methods and listed TCR primers produced bulk TCR libraries. TCRdb analysed the PCR reads with MiXCR anew, one entry per CDR3 protein. The repertoire has about 640,000 distinct CDR3 sequences, about 20% of them found once; the top ten carry 0.85% to 0.9%. The specimen was naive CD8+ T cells from blood, with Jurkat cell RNA spiked in. Subset in this sample: FACS-sorted CD8+CD4-CCR7+CD45RA+ naive T cells. The origin of this receptor is a human donor in good health. Some libraries in this study had Jurkat cell RNA spiked in. This chain links TRBV5-5 with TRBJ1-4; D is possibly TRBD1 (5 bases). In DNA, the CDR3 is TGTGCCAGCAGCTTGGATGGCCTAGGGACCGCAACTAATGAAAAACTGTTTTTT. Its protein product is CASSLDGLGTATNEKLFF.